This TCR beta chain was sequenced for a study of somatic mutations in cytotoxic T cells in rheumatoid arthritis. On the study more broadly: Sorting by flow gave nearly 100% purity for some V beta antibody-stained T-cell populations, including V beta1+ cells sequenced for TCRB.

General observations from the study: For about an eighth of the roughly 60 patients, a single CD8+ clone accounted for more than 20% of CD8+ cells. CD8+ clonality rose with age in rheumatoid arthritis patients, unlike in healthy controls.

This CDR3 comprises 17 residues. Trimming took 0 bases from V and 0 from J, leaving 13 bases between them. CDR1 MNHNS and CDR2 SASEGT come from the germline V gene. Only in-frame clones appear in the TCRdb table, and some are missing; sequencing was by immunoSEQ multiplex PCR. The table lists 11,000 to 15,000 clones, about 90% of them singletons. A remark on this clone: Antigen unknown.

Sequences were obtained from CD4+ T cells sorted from blood. The clonotype was recovered from a man aged 70-80 years with rheumatoid arthritis. J is TRBJ2-3 and V is TRBV6-1; D call uncertain. In DNA, the CDR3 is TGTGCCAGCAGTGAAGCCCAGACGGGTTTAAGCACAGATACGCAGTATTTT. It codes for CASSEAQTGLSTDTQYF.